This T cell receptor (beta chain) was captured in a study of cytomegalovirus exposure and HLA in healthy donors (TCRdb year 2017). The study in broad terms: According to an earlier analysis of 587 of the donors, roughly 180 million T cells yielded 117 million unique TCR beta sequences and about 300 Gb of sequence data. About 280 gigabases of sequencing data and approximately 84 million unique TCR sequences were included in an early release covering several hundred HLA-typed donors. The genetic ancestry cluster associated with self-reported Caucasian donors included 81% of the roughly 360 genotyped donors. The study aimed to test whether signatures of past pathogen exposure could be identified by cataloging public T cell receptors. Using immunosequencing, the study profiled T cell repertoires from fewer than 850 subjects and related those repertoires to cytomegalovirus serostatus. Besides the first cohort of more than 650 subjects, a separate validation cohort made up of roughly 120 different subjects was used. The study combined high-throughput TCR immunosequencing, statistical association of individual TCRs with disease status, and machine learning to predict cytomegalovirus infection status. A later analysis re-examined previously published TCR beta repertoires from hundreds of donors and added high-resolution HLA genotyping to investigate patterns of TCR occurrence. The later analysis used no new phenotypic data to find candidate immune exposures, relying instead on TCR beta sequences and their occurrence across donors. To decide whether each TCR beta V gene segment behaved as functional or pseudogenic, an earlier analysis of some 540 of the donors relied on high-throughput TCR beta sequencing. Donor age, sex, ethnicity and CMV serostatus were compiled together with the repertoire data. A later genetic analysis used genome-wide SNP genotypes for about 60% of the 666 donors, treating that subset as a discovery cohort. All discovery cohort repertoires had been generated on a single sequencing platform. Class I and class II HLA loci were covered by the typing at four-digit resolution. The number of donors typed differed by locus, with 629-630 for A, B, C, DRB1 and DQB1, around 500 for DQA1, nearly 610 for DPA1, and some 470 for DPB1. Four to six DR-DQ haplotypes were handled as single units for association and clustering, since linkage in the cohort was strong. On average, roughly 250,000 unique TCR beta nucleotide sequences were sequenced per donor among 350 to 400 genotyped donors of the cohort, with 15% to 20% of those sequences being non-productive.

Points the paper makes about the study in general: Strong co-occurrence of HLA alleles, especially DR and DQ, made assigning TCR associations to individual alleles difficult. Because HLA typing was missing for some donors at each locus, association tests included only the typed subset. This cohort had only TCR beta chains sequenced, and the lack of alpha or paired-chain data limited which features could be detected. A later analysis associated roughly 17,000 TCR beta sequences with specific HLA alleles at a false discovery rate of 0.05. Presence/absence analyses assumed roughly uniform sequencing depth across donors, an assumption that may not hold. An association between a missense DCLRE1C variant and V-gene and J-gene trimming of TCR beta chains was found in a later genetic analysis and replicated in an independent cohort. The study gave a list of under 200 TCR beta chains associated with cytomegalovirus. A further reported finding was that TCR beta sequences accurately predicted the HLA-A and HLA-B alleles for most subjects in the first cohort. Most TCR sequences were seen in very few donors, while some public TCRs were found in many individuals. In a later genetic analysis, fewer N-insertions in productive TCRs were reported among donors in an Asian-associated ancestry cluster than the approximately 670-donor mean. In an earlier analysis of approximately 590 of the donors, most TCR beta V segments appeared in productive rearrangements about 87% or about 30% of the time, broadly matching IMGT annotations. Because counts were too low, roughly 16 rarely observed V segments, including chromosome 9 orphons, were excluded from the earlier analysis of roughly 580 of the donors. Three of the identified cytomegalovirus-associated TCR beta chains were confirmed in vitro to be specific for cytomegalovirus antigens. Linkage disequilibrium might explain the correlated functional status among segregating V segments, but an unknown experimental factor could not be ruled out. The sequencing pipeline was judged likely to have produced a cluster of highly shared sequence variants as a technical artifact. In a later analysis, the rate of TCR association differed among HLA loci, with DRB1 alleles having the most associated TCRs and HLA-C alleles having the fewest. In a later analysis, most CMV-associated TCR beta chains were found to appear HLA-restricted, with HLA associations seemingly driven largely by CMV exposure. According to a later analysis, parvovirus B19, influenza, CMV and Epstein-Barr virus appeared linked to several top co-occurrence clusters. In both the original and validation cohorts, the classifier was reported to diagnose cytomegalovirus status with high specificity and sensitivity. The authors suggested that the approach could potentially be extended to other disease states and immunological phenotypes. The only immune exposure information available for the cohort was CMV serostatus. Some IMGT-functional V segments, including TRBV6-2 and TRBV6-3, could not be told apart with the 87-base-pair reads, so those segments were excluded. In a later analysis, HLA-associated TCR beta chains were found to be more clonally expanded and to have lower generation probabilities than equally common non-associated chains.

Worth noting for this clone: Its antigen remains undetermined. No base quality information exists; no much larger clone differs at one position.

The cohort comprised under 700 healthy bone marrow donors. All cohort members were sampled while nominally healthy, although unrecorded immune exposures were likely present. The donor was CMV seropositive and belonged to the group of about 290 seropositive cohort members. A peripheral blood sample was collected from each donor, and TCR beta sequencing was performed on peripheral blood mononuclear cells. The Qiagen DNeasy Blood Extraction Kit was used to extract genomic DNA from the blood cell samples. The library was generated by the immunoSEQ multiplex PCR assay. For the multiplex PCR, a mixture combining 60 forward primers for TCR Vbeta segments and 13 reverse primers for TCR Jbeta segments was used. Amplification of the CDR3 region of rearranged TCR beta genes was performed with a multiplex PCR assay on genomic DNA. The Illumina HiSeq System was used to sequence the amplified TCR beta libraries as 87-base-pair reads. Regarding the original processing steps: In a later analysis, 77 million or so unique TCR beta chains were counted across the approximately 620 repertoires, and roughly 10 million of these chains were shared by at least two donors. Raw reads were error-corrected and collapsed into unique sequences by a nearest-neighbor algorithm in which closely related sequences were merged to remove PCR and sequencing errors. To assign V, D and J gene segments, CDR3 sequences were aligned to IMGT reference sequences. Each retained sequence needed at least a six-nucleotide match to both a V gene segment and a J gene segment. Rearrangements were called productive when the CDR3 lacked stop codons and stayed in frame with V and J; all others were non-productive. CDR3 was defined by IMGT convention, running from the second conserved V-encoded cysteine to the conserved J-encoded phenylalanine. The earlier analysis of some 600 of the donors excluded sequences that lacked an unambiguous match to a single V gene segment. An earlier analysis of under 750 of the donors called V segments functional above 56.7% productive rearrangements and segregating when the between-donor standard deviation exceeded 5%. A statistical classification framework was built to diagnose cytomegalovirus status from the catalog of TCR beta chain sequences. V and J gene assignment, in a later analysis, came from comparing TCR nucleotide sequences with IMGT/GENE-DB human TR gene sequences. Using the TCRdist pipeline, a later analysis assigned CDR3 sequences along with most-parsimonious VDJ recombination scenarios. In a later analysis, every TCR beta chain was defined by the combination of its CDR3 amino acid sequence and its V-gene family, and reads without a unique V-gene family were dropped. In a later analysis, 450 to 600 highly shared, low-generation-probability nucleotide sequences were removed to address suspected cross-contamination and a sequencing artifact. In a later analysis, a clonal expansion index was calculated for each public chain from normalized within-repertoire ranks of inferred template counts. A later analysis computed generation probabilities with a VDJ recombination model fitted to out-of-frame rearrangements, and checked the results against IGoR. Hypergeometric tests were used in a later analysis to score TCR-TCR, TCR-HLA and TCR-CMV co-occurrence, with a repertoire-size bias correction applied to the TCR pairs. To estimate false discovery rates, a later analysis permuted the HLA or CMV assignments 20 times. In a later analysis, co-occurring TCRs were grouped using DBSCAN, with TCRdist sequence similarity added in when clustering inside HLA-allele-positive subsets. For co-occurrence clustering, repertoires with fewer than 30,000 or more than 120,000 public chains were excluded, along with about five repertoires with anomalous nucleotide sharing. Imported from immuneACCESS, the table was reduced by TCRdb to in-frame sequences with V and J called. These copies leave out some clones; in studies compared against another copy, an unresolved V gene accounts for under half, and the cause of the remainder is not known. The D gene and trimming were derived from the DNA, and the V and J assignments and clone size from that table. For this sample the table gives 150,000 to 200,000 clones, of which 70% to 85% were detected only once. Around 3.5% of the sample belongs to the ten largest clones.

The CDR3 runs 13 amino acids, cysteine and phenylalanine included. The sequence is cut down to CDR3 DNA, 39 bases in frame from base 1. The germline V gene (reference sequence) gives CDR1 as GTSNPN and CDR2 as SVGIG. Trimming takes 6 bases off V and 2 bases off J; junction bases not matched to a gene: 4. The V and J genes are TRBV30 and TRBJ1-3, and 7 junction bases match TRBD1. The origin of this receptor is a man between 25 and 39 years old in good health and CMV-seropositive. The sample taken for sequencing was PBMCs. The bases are TGTGCCTGTCCGACAGGGACTGGAAACACCATATATTTT. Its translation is CACPTGTGNTIYF.